Listed below are T cell receptor beta chains from one sample, sequenced in a study of cytomegalovirus exposure and HLA in healthy donors. Clones were sequenced by immunoSEQ multiplex PCR, and TCRdb holds only the in-frame ones, with some missing. The sample shows some 160,000 clones, approximately 80% of them seen only once. Sequenced: PBMCs. Every receptor here comes from a male donor in good health and CMV-seropositive. Each CDR3 is given with its conserved first and last residue. The D gene is left open where the match is weak. Clone size appears in some rows only: once, few, many, or a class for an expanded clone.

j_call: TRBJ1-1; v_call: TRBV2; clone_size: many; d_call: -; cdr3_nt: TGTGCCAGCAACGGGAGGGTCGGGTCTGAAGCTTTCTTT; cdr3_aa: CASNGRVGSEAFF
j_call: TRBJ2-5; v_call: TRBV6-1; clone_size: -; d_call: -; cdr3_nt: TGTGCCAGCAGGGTGAGGGGGCGGGAATGGACCCAGTACTTC; cdr3_aa: CASRVRGREWTQYF
j_call: TRBJ2-1; v_call: TRBV7-9; clone_size: -; d_call: TRBD1; cdr3_nt: TGTGCCAGCAGCTTGAGACAGGGTAAAATCAACTACAATGAGCAGTTCTTC; cdr3_aa: CASSLRQGKINYNEQFF
j_call: TRBJ1-2; v_call: TRBV30; clone_size: -; d_call: -; cdr3_nt: TGTGCCTGGAAGCACGGACATAATAACTATGGCTACACCTTC; cdr3_aa: CAWKHGHNNYGYTF
j_call: TRBJ2-7; v_call: TRBV7-2; clone_size: few; d_call: -; cdr3_nt: TGTGCCAGCAGCTTAGACCACAGCTCCTACGAGCAGTACTTC; cdr3_aa: CASSLDHSSYEQYF
j_call: TRBJ1-4; v_call: TRBV14; clone_size: once; d_call: TRBD1; cdr3_nt: TGTGCCAGCAGCCAAGGGACAGGGGCAACTAATGAAAAACTGTTTTTT; cdr3_aa: CASSQGTGATNEKLFF
j_call: TRBJ2-1; v_call: TRBV10-3; clone_size: -; d_call: -; cdr3_nt: TGTGCCATTCGACAGGTGTTGAATGAGCAGTTCTTC; cdr3_aa: CAIRQVLNEQFF
j_call: TRBJ2-6; v_call: TRBV4-3; clone_size: few; d_call: -; cdr3_nt: TGCGCCAGCAGCCAAGTGGGCGGGTCGGGGGCCAACGTCCTGACTTTC; cdr3_aa: CASSQVGGSGANVLTF
j_call: TRBJ2-1; v_call: TRBV6-5; clone_size: once; d_call: -; cdr3_nt: TGTGCCAGCAGTTATTATGGGACACCGAGCCTGTTCTTC; cdr3_aa: CASSYYGTPSLFF
j_call: TRBJ2-3; v_call: TRBV20-1; clone_size: -; d_call: -; cdr3_nt: TGCAGTGCTAGGCGGTCGGATACGCAGTATTTT; cdr3_aa: CSARRSDTQYF
j_call: TRBJ2-1; v_call: TRBV29-1; clone_size: once; d_call: -; cdr3_nt: TGCAGCGCACGGTACGACTCCTACAATGAGCAGTTCTTC; cdr3_aa: CSARYDSYNEQFF
j_call: TRBJ2-3; v_call: TRBV15; clone_size: -; d_call: -; cdr3_nt: TGTGCCACCAGCTCCCAGCCAATCGGGAGACTTTACACAGATACGCAGTATTTT; cdr3_aa: CATSSQPIGRLYTDTQYF
j_call: TRBJ1-1; v_call: TRBV5-1; clone_size: -; d_call: -; cdr3_nt: TGCGCCAGCAGCTTCCAGGGTTTGCGCACTGAAGCTTTCTTT; cdr3_aa: CASSFQGLRTEAFF
j_call: TRBJ2-2; v_call: TRBV7-9; clone_size: -; d_call: -; cdr3_nt: TGTGCCAGCAGCTTCCCCCCGCAGGCAGGGGATACCGGGGAGCTGTTTTTT; cdr3_aa: CASSFPPQAGDTGELFF
j_call: TRBJ2-5; v_call: TRBV19; clone_size: -; d_call: -; cdr3_nt: TGTGCCAGTACCCAGATGGCAGGGAATCAAGAGACCCAGTACTTC; cdr3_aa: CASTQMAGNQETQYF